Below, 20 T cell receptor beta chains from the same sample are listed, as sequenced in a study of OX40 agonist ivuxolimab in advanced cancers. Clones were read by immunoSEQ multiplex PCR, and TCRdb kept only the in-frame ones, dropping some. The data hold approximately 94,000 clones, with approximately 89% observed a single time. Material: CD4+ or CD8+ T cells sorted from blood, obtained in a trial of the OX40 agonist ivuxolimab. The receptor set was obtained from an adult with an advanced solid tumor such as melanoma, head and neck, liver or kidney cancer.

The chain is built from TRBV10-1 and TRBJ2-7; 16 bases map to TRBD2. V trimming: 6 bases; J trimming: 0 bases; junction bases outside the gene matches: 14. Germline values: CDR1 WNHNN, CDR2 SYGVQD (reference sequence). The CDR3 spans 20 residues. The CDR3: CASRPGTSGREDRFSYEQYF. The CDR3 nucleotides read TGCGCCAGCAGACCCGGGACTAGCGGGAGGGAGGACCGTTTCTCCTACGAGCAGTACTTC.

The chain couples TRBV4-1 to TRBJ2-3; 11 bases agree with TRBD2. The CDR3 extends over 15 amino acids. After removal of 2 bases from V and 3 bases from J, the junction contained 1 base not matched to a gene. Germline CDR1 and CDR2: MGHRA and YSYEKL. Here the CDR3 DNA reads TGCGCCAGCAGCCAACTAGCGGGGGGTACAGATACGCAGTATTTT. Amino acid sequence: CASSQLAGGTDTQYF.

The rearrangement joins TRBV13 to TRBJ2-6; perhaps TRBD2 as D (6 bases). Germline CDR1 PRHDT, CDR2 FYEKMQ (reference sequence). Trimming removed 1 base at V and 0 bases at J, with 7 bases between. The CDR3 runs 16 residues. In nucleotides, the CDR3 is TGTGCCAGCAGCTTAGCCGGGGGCTCTGGGGCCAACGTCCTGACTTTC. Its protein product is CASSLAGGSGANVLTF.

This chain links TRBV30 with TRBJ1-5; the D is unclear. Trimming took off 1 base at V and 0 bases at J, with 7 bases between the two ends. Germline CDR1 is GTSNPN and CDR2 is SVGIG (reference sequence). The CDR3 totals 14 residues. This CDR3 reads CAWSEGLSNQPQHF. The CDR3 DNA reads TGTGCCTGGAGTGAAGGACTTAGCAATCAGCCCCAGCATTTT.

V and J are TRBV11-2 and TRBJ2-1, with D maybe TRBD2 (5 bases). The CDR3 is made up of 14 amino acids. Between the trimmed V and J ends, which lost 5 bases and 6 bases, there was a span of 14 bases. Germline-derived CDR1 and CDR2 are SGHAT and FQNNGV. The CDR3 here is CASSQVGGPNEQFF. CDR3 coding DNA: TGTGCCAGCAGCCAAGTGGGCGGGCCCAATGAGCAGTTCTTC. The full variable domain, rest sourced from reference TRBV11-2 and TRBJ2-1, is EAGVAQSPRYKIIEKRQSVAFWCNPISGHATLYWYQQILGQGPKLLIQFQNNGVVDDSQLPKDRFSAERLKGVDSTLKIQPAKLEDSAVYLCASSQVGGPNEQFFGPGTRLTVL.

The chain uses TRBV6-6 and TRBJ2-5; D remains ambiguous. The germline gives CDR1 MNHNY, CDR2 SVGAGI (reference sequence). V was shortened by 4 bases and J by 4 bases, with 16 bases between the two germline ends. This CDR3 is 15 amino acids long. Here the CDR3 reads CASSSTEPARETQYF. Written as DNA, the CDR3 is TGTGCCAGCAGTTCTACAGAACCAGCCCGAGAGACCCAGTACTTC.

The CDR3: CASSYSSYEQYF. CDR3 nucleotides: TGTGCCAGCAGTTACTCCAGCTACGAGCAGTACTTC. V gene TRBV6-6 combines with J gene TRBJ2-7; D remains ambiguous. The V end lost 0 bases, the J end lost 3 bases, and 3 bases lay between the germline ends. Germline loops: CDR1 MNHNY, CDR2 SVGAGI (reference sequence). This CDR3 is built from 12 residues.

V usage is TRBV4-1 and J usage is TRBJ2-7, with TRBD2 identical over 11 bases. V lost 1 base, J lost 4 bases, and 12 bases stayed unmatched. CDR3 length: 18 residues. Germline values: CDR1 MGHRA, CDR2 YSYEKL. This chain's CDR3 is CASSQGTSGPLDVYEQYF. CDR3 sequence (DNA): TGCGCCAGCAGCCAAGGGACTAGCGGGCCTTTGGACGTTTACGAGCAGTACTTC.

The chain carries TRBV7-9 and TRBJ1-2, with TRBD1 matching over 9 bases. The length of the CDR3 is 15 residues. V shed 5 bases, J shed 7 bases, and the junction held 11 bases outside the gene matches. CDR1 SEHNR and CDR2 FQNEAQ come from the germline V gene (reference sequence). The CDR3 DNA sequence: TGTGCCAGCAGCATCTCGGGACAGGGTATTTTTGGCTACACCTTC. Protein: CASSISGQGIFGYTF. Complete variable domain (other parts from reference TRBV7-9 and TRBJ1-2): DTGVSQNPRHKITKRGQNVTFRCDPISEHNRLYWYRQTLGQGPEFLTYFQNEAQLEKSRLLSDRFSAERPKGSFSTLEIQRTEQGDSAMYLCASSISGQGIFGYTFGSGTRLTVV.

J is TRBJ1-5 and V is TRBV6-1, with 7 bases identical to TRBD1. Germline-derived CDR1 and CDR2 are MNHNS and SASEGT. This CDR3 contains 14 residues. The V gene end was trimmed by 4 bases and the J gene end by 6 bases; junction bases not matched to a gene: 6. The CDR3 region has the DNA TGTGCCAGCAGTGTAACAGGGGTGGGTCAGCCCCAGCATTTT. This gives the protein CASSVTGVGQPQHF.

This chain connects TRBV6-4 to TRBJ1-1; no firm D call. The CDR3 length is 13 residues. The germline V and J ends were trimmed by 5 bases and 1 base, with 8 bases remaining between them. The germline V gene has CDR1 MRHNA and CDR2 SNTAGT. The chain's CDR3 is CASSPEENTEAFF. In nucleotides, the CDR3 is TGTGCCAGCAGTCCAGAGGAGAACACTGAAGCTTTCTTT.

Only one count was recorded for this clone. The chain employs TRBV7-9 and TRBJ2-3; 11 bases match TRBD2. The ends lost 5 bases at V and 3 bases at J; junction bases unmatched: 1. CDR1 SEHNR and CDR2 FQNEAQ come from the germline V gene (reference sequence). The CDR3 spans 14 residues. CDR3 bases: TGTGCCAGCAGCACTAGCGGGAGTACAGATACGCAGTATTTT. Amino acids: CASSTSGSTDTQYF.

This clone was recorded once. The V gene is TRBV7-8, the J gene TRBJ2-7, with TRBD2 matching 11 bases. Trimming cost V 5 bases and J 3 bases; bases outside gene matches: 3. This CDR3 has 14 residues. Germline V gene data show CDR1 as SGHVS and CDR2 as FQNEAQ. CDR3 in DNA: TGTGCCAGCAGCACCGGGACTAGCGGCTACGAGCAGTACTTC. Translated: CASSTGTSGYEQYF.

The CDR3 sequence: CASSQDHSQGNQPQHF. CDR3 sequence (DNA): TGTGCCAGCAGCCAAGATCATAGTCAAGGCAATCAGCCCCAGCATTTT. The chain links TRBV7-2 to TRBJ1-5; no definite D call. Germline-derived CDR1 and CDR2 are SGHTA and FQGNSA. The V end lost 5 bases, the J end lost 2 bases, and 16 bases lay between the germline ends. The CDR3 covers 16 residues.

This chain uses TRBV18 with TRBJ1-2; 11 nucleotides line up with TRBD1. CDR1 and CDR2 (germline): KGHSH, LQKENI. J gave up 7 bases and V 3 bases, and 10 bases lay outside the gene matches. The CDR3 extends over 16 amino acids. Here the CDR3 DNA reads TGTGCCAGCTCACCGAAACCCCCTGGACAGGGGGCTGGCTACACCTTC. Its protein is CASSPKPPGQGAGYTF.

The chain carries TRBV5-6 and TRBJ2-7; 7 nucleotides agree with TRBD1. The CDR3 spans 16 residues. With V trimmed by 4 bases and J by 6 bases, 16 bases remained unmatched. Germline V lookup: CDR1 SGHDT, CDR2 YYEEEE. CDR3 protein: CASSPSKDRWSGEQYF. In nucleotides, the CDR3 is TGTGCCAGCAGCCCGTCCAAGGACAGGTGGTCGGGCGAGCAGTACTTC.

The CDR3 spells CASSDEYNEQFF. Written as DNA, the CDR3 is TGTGCCAGCAGTGACGAGTACAATGAGCAGTTCTTC. This rearrangement joins TRBV6-4 to TRBJ2-1; D not certain. V dropped 2 bases and J dropped 4 bases, with 3 bases sitting between them. Looked up from germline, CDR1 is MRHNA and CDR2 is SNTAGT. This CDR3 has 12 residues.

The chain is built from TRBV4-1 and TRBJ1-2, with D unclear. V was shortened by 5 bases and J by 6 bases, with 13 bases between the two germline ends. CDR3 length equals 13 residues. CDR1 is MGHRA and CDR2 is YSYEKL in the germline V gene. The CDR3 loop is CASSSVVEDGYTF. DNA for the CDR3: TGCGCCAGCAGCTCCGTTGTTGAGGATGGCTACACCTTC.

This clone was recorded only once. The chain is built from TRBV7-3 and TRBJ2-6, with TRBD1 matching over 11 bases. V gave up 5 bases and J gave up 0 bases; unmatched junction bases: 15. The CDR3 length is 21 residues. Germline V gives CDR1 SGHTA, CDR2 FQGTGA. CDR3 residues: CASSPLESRDRGGSGANVLTF. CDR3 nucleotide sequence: TGTGCCAGCAGCCCCCTTGAAAGTCGGGACAGGGGGGGCTCTGGGGCCAACGTCCTGACTTTC.

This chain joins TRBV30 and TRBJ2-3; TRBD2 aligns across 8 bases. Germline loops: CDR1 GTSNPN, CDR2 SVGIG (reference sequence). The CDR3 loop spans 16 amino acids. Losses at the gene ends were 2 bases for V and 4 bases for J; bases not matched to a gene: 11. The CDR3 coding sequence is TGTGCCTGGAGTCCGGGGGGGAGGGCGATGGCAGATACGCAGTATTTT. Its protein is CAWSPGGRAMADTQYF.